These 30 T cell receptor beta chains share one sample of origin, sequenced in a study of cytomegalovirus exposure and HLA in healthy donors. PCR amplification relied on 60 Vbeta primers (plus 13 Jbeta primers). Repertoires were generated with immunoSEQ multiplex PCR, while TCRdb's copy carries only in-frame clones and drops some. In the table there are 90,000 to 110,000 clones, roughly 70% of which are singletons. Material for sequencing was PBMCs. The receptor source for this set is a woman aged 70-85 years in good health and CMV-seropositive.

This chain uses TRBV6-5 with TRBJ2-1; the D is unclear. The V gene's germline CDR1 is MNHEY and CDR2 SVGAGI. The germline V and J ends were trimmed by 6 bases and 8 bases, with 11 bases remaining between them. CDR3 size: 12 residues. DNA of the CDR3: TGTGCCAGCAGCTCCTACCGCGATGAGCAGTTCTTC. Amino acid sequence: CASSSYRDEQFF.

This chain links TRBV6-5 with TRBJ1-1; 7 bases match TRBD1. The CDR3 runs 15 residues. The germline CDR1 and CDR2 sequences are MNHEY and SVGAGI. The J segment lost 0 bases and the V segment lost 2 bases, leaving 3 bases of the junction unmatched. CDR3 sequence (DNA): TGTGCCAGCAGTTACCCCACAGGGGTGAACACTGAAGCTTTCTTT. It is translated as CASSYPTGVNTEAFF.

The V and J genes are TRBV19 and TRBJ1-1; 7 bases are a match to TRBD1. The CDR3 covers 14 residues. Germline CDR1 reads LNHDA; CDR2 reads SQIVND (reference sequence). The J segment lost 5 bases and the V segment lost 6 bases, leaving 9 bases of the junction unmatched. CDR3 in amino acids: CASRETGTKTEAFF. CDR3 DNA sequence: TGTGCCAGTAGGGAGACAGGGACAAAAACTGAAGCTTTCTTT. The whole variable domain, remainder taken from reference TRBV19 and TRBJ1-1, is DGGITQSPKYLFRKEGQNVTLSCEQNLNHDAMYWYRQDPGQGLRLIYYSQIVNDFQKGDIAEGYSVSREKKESFPLTVTSAQKNPTAFYLCASRETGTKTEAFFGQGTRLTVV.

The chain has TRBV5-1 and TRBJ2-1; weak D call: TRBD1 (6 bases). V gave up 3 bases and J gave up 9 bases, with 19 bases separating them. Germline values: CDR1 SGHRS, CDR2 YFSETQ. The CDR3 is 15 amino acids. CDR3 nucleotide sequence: TGCGCCAGCAGCTCCCGGCCCGAGGGGACAACTGAGCAGTTCTTC. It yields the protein CASSSRPEGTTEQFF.

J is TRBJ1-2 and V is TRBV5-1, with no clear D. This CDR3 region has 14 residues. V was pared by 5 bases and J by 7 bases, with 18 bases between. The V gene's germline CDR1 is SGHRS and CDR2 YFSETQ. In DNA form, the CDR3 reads TGCGCCAGCAGTTCCCTCTCGGGTTTGGGTGGCTACACCTTC. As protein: CASSSLSGLGGYTF.

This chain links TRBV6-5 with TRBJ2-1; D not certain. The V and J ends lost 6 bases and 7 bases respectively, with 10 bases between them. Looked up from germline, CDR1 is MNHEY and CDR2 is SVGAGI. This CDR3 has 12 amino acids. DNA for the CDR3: TGTGCCAGCAGCCGCGGATGGAATGAGCAGTTCTTC. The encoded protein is CASSRGWNEQFF.

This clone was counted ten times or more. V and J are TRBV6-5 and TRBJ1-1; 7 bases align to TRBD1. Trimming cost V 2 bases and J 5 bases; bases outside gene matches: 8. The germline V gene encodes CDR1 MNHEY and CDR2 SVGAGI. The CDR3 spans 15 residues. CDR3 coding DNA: TGTGCCAGCAGTTACCCAACAGGGGCAAGTACTGAAGCTTTCTTT. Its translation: CASSYPTGASTEAFF.

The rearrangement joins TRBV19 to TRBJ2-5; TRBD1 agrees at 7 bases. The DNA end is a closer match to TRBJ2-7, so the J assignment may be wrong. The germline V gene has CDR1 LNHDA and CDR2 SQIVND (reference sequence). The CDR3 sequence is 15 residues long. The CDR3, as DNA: TGTGCCAGTAGTCTTGGGACAGCTCTCTCCTACGAGCAGTACTTC. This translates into CASSLGTALSYEQYF.

CDR3 in DNA: TGTGCCAGCAGCCTAAGGGGCGGAGGGGCCCCCTCTGGAAACACCATATATTTT. This sequence encodes CASSLRGGGAPSGNTIYF. The J gene is TRBJ1-3, the V gene TRBV7-2, with D perhaps TRBD1 (5 bases). This CDR3 contains 18 residues. V lost 5 bases and J 0 bases, leaving 20 bases between the germline ends. From germline, CDR1 is SGHTA and CDR2 FQGNSA.

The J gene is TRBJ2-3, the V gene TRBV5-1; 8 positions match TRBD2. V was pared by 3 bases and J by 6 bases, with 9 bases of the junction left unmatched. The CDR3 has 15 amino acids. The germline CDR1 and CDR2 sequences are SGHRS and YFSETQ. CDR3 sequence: CASSSGGTLIDTQYF. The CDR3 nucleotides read TGCGCCAGCAGCTCGGGGGGGACCCTCATCGATACGCAGTATTTT.

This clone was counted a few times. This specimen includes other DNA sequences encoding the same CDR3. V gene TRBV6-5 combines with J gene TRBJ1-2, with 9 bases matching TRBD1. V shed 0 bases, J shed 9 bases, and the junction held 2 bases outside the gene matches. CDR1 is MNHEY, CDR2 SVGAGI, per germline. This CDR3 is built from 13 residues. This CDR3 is CASSYSGQGSYTF. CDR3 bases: TGTGCCAGCAGTTACTCGGGACAGGGCAGCTACACCTTC.

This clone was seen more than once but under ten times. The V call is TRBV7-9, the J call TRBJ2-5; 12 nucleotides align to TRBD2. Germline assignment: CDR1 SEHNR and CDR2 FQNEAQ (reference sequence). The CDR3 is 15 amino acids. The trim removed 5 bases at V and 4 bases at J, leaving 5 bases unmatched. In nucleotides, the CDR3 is TGTGCCAGCAGCCCGGGACTAGCGGGTAGAGAGACCCAGTACTTC. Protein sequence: CASSPGLAGRETQYF.

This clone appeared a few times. CDR3 DNA sequence: TGTGCCAGCAGTCCCCAGGGATATACGCAGTATTTT. Its translation: CASSPQGYTQYF. The chain carries TRBV6-6 and TRBJ2-3; a possible D gene is TRBD1 (5 bases). There are 12 residues in the CDR3. Per the germline V gene, CDR1 is MNHNY and CDR2 is SVGAGI (reference sequence). V lost 5 bases to trimming and J lost 7 bases, with 10 bases between them.

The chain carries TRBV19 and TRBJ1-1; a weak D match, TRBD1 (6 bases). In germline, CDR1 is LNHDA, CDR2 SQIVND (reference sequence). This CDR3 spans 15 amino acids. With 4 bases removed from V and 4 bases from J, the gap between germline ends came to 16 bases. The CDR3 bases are TGTGCCAGTAGTAACCCCTCAGGGGCTCTCACTGAAGCTTTCTTT. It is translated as CASSNPSGALTEAFF.

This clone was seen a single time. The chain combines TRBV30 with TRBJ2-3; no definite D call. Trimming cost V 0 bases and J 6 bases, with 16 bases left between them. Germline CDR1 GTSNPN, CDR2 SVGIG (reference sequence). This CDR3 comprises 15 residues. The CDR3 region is CAWSVGHSPKDTQYF. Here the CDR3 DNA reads TGTGCCTGGAGTGTCGGTCATTCTCCGAAGGATACGCAGTATTTT.

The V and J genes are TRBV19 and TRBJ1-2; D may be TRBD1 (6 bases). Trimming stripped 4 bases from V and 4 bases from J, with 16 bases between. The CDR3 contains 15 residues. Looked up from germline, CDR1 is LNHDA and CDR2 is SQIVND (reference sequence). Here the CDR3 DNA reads TGTGCCAGTAGTACACCAGGGGCCGTCGGCTATGGCTACACCTTC. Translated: CASSTPGAVGYGYTF. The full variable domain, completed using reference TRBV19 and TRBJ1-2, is DGGITQSPKYLFRKEGQNVTLSCEQNLNHDAMYWYRQDPGQGLRLIYYSQIVNDFQKGDIAEGYSVSREKKESFPLTVTSAQKNPTAFYLCASSTPGAVGYGYTFGSGTRLTVV.

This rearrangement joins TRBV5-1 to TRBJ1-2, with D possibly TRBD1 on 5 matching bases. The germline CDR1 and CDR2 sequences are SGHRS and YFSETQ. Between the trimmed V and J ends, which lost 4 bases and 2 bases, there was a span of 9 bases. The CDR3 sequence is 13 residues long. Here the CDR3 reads CASSRGENYGYTF. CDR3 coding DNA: TGCGCCAGCAGCCGGGGGGAGAACTATGGCTACACCTTC.

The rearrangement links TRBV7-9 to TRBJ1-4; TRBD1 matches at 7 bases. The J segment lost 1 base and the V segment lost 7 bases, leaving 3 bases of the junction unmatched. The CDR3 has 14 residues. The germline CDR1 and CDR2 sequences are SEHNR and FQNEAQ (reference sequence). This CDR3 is CASNRQGTNEKLFF. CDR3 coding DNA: TGTGCCAGCAACAGACAGGGAACTAATGAAAAACTGTTTTTT.

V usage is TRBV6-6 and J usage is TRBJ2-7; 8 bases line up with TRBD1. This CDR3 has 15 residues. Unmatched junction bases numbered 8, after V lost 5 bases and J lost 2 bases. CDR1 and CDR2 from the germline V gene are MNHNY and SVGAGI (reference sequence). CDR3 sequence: CASSPPGTGPYEQYF. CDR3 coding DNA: TGTGCCAGCAGTCCCCCTGGGACAGGACCCTACGAGCAGTACTTC.

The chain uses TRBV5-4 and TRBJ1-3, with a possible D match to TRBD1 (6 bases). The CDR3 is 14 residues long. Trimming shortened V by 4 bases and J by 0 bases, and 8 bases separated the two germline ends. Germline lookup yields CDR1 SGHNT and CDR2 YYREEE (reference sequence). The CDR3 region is CASSVQGSGNTIYF. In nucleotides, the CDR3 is TGTGCCAGCAGCGTACAGGGCTCTGGAAACACCATATATTTT.

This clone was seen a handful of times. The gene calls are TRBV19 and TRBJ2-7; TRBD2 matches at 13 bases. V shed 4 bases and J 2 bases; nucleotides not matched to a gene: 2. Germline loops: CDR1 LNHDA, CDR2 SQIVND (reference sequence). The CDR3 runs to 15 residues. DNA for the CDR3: TGTGCCAGTAGTAAACTAGCGGGGGGGACCTACGAGCAGTACTTC. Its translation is CASSKLAGGTYEQYF. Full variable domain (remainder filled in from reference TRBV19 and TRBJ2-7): DGGITQSPKYLFRKEGQNVTLSCEQNLNHDAMYWYRQDPGQGLRLIYYSQIVNDFQKGDIAEGYSVSREKKESFPLTVTSAQKNPTAFYLCASSKLAGGTYEQYFGPGTRLTVT.

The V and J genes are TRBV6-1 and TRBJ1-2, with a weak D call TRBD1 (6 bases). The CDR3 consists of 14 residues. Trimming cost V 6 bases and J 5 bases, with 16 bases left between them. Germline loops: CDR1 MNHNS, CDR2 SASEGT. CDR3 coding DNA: TGTGCCAGCAGAGTTTACTGGACAGATTATGGCTACACCTTC. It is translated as CASRVYWTDYGYTF.

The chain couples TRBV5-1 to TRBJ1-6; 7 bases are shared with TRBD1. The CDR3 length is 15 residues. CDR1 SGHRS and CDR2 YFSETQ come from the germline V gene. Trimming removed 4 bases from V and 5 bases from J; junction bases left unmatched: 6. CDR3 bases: TGCGCCAGCAGCCCCGGGACAGTAGATAATTCACCCCTCCACTTT. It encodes CASSPGTVDNSPLHF.

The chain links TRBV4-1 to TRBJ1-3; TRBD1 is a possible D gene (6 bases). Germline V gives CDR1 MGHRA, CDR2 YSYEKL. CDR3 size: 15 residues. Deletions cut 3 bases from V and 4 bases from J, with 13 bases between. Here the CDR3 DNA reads TGCGCCAGCAGCCACGTACAGGGCTTAGGAAACACCATATATTTT. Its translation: CASSHVQGLGNTIYF.

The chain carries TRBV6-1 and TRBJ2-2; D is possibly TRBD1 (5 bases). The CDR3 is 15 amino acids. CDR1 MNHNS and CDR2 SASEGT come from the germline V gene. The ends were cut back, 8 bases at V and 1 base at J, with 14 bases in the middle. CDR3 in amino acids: CASRLTELNTGELFF. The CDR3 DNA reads TGTGCCAGCCGACTGACAGAGTTGAACACCGGGGAGCTGTTTTTT.

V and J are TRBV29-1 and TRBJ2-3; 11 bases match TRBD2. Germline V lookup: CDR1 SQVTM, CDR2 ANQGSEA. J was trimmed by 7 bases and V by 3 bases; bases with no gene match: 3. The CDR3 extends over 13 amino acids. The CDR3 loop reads CSVDSGGGNTQYF. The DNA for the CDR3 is TGCAGCGTTGATAGCGGGGGGGGTAATACGCAGTATTTT.

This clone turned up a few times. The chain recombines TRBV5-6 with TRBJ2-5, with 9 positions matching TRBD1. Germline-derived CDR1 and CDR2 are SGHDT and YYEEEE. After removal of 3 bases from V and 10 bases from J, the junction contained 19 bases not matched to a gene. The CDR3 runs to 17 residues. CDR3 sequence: CASSSMGKGQGPGDQYF. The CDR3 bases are TGTGCCAGCAGCTCAATGGGGAAAGGACAGGGGCCAGGGGACCAGTACTTC.

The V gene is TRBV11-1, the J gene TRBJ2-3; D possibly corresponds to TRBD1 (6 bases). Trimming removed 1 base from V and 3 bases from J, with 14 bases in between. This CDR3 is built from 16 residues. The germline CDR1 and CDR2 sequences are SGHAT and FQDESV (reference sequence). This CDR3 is CASSLGTARGTDTQYF. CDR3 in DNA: TGTGCCAGCAGCTTAGGGACAGCCCGAGGGACAGATACGCAGTATTTT.

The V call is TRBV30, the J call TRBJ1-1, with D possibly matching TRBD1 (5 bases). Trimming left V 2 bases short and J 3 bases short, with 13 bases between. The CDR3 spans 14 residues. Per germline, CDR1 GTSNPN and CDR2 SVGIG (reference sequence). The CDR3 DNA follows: TGTGCCTGGAGTTACGGGGCGGGGGACACTGAAGCTTTCTTT. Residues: CAWSYGAGDTEAFF. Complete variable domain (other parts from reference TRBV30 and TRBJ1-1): SQTIHQWPATLVQPVGSPLSLECTVEGTSNPNLYWYRQAAGRGLQLLFYSVGIGQISSEVPQNLSASRPQDRQFILSSKKLLLSDSGFYLCAWSYGAGDTEAFFGQGTRLTVV.

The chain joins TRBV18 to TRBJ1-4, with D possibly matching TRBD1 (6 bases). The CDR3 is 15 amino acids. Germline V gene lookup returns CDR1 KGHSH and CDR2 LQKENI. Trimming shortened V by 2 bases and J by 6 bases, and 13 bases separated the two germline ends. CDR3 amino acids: CASSPITGFDEKLFF. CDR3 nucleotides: TGTGCCAGCTCACCAATCACAGGGTTTGATGAAAAACTGTTTTTT.